Listed below are T cell receptor beta chains from one sample, sequenced in a study of a mutant IDH1 vaccine in newly diagnosed glioma. Profiling relied on immunoSEQ multiplex PCR, and the TCRdb table lists in-frame clones only, not all of them. The sample includes fewer than 65,000 clones, approximately 80% seen only once; the top ten take 1.5% to 2%. The sequencing here drew on PBMCs, taken from a glioma patient treated with radiotherapy, temozolomide or both. Receptor source: a middle-aged woman with glioma. The CDR3 runs from the conserved cysteine through the conserved F or W. A D gene is named only where the DNA matches it firmly. Size tells how often a clone was seen (once, few, many) or the class of an expanded clone, and some rows leave it out.

len,d_gene,v_gene,j_gene,abundance,CDR3aa,CDR3nt
15,-,TRBV4-1,TRBJ1-1,-,CASSSRSRGNTEAFF,TGCGCCAGCAGCTCGAGAAGTAGGGGGAACACTGAAGCTTTCTTT
13,-,TRBV6-5,TRBJ1-4,-,CATSGTENEKLFF,TGTGCCACCTCCGGGACCGAGAATGAAAAACTGTTTTTT
13,-,TRBV2,TRBJ1-6,-,CASSELHNSPLHF,TGTGCCAGCAGTGAACTCCATAATTCACCCCTCCACTTT
15,-,TRBV7-9,TRBJ1-3,-,CASSPTGSTGNTIYF,TGTGCCAGCAGCCCCACCGGTTCCACTGGAAACACCATATATTTT
15,-,TRBV11-2,TRBJ2-7,-,CASSTRQGGYYEQYF,TGTGCCAGCAGCACACGACAGGGAGGCTACTACGAGCAGTACTTC
15,TRBD2,TRBV5-1,TRBJ2-1,once,CASSLRLADHNEQFF,TGCGCCAGCAGCCTACGACTAGCGGATCACAATGAGCAGTTCTTC
16,-,TRBV11-2,TRBJ1-1,-,CASSLEWGKRNTEAFF,TGTGCCAGCAGCTTAGAATGGGGGAAGCGCAACACTGAAGCTTTCTTT
14,-,TRBV5-1,TRBJ1-1,-,CASSLRETNTEAFF,TGCGCCAGCAGCTTGCGAGAAACCAACACTGAAGCTTTCTTT
16,TRBD1,TRBV5-1,TRBJ1-6,-,CASRDRGSGYNSPLHF,TGCGCCAGCCGGGACAGGGGTAGCGGCTATAATTCACCCCTCCACTTT
11,-,TRBV6-5,TRBJ1-2,-,CASAVSRGYTF,TGTGCCAGCGCCGTCTCCAGAGGCTACACCTTC
15,-,TRBV7-9,TRBJ2-2,-,CASSLDGVGLGELFF,TGTGCCAGCAGCTTAGATGGGGTCGGCCTCGGGGAGCTGTTTTTT
12,-,TRBV30,TRBJ2-7,-,CAQFKGPHEQYF,TGTGCCCAATTCAAAGGGCCCCACGAGCAGTACTTC
17,-,TRBV14,TRBJ1-2,-,CASSPRGGRGVGYGYTF,TGTGCCAGCAGCCCGAGGGGGGGGCGTGGAGTCGGATATGGCTACACCTTC
14,-,TRBV5-1,TRBJ2-7,-,CASSLELSSYEQYF,TGCGCCAGCAGCTTGGAACTTAGCTCCTACGAGCAGTACTTC
15,-,TRBV25-1,TRBJ1-6,-,CASSELGQGHSPLHF,TGTGCCAGCAGTGAACTAGGGCAGGGACATTCACCCCTCCACTTT
14,TRBD1,TRBV5-1,TRBJ2-1,-,CASSSGQPWDEQFF,TGCGCCAGCAGCTCGGGACAGCCGTGGGATGAGCAGTTCTTC